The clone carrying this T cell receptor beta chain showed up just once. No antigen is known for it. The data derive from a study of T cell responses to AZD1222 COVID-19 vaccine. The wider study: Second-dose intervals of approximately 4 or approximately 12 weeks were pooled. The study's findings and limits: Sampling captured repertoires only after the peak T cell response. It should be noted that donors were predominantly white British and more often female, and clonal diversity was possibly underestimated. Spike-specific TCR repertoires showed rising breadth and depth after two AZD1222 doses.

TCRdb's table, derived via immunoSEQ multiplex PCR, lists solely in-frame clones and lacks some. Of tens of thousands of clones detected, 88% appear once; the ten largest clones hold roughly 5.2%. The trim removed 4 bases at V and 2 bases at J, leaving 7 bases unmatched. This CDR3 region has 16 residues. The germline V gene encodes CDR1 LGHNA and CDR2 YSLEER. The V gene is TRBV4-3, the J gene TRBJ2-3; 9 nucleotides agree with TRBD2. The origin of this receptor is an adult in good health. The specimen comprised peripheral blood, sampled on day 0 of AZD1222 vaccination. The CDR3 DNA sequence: TGCGCCAGCAGCCCCGGACTAGCGACTGTCACAGATACGCAGTATTTT. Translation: CASSPGLATVTDTQYF.